This T cell receptor beta chain was profiled in a study of blood T cell repertoires in COVID-19. Study summary: Samples came from the United States, Italy and Spain, spanning acute and convalescent COVID-19. The analysed material was cDNA or gDNA that came from T cells, B-cell-depleted T cells, or PBMCs.

Original processing notes: Reference gene primer amplification yielded estimated nucleated cell counts. Method: immunoSEQ multiplex PCR; TCRdb's copy keeps in-frame clones and lacks some. That table is the source of V, J and clone size, and D and trimming were worked out from the DNA. In the table there are over 200,000 clones, 65% to 90% of which are singletons. This CDR3 has 12 amino acids. The V gene lost 3 bases and the J gene lost 5 bases, with 8 bases spanning the gap. This clone is a singleton in its sample. The chain links TRBV12-3 or TRBV12-4 to TRBJ2-7; D may be TRBD1 (5 bases). Sequencing was performed on peripheral blood. The sequence derives from a man at least 80 years old with acute or convalescent COVID-19. CDR3 nucleotide sequence: TGTGCCAGCAGTTTTCGGACAAACGAGCAGTACTTC. Translated, it gives CASSFRTNEQYF.